This T cell receptor (gamma chain) stems from a study of intestinal T cells in coeliac disease. In its sample, this clone was seen a few times. As yet, its antigen is unknown. It may be a read error: a sequence one base away is much more abundant. Study-level findings and limits: Splitting by age did not yield significant classification despite group age differences.

LymphoTrack primers amplified TRG sequences from approximately 200 ng of biopsy DNA. TCRdb re-called the multiplex PCR reads using CATT. The sample shows about a thousand gamma-chain clones, roughly 52% of them seen only once. Each case's genomic DNA was extracted from ten approximately 5.1-µm formalin-fixed paraffin-embedded scrolls. Surplus formalin-fixed paraffin-embedded duodenal biopsies not needed for diagnosis were used, fully anonymised. The receptor was isolated from a human donor with celiac disease. The sequencing input was a duodenal biopsy.

The chain's CDR3 is CAAWDATGWFKIF. Here the CDR3 DNA reads TGTGCTGCGTGGGATGCCACTGGTTGGTTCAAGATATTT. V and J are TRGV10 and TRGJP1. TRGV10 is annotated as an ORF whose role is uncertain. This CDR3 region has 13 residues. V was pared by 8 bases and J by 3 bases, with 4 bases of the junction left unmatched.